These 16 T cell receptor beta chains originate from one sample sequenced in a study of T-cell reconstitution after alpha-beta-depleted transplantation in children. It was with unique molecular identifiers that the TCRbeta library was prepared. TCRdb reprocessed the PCR reads via MiXCR and lists one record per CDR3 protein. Here the sample spans 600,000 to 700,000 distinct CDR3 sequences, around a sixth being singletons. This specimen was PBMCs from the stem cell graft donor, taken from the stem cell graft. The receptors stem from a human donor who donated a stem cell graft to a child with acute myeloid leukemia.

This clonotype was found a few times. V gene TRBV7-2 combines with J gene TRBJ2-3; D possibly matches TRBD1 or TRBD2 (5 bases each). This CDR3 is 12 amino acids long. Per germline, CDR1 SGHTA and CDR2 FQGNSA. Trimming pared 5 bases from V and 5 bases from J, leaving 8 bases between. For the CDR3, the DNA is TGTGCCAGCAGCCCGGGGCTAGATACGCAGTATTTT. Its protein product is CASSPGLDTQYF.

V gene TRBV16 combines with J gene TRBJ1-6; possible D gene TRBD1, 5 bases. CDR3 length: 14 amino acids. Germline-derived CDR1 and CDR2 are KGHSY and FQNENV. V gave up 4 bases and J gave up 9 bases, with 13 bases separating them. The CDR3 protein is CASSPEGLGSPLHF. In DNA, the CDR3 is TGTGCCAGCAGCCCCGAGGGGCTCGGTTCACCCCTCCACTTT.

The V call is TRBV28, the J call TRBJ2-7, with TRBD1 matching over 8 bases. Germline values: CDR1 MDHEN, CDR2 SYDVKM. V lost 5 bases to trimming and J lost 6 bases; unmatched junction nucleotides: 15. CDR3 length: 16 residues. As DNA, the CDR3 is TGTGCCAGCAGTCTCCCGGGGACAGGAATTCTGGGCGAGCAGTACGTC. Residues: CASSLPGTGILGEQYV.

This clonotype was recorded at least ten times. The chain links TRBV20-1 to TRBJ1-4; a weak D match, TRBD1 (5 bases). V dropped 1 base and J dropped 5 bases, with 14 bases sitting between them. Germline CDR1 DFQATT, CDR2 SNEGSKA (reference sequence). The CDR3 runs 15 residues. CDR3 DNA sequence: TGCAGTGCTAGAGTAAGCGGCAGGGTAAATGAAAAACTGTTTTTT. Amino acids: CSARVSGRVNEKLFF.

V usage is TRBV5-1 and J usage is TRBJ2-2; the D gene could be TRBD1 or TRBD2 (6 bases each). CDR1 SGHRS and CDR2 YFSETQ come from the germline V gene. Deletions cut 0 bases from V and 4 bases from J, with 13 bases between. The CDR3 runs 16 residues. The CDR3 DNA sequence: TGCGCCAGCAGCTTGGAGGGGGGCGTCGGCACCGGGGAGCTGTTTTTT. Encoded protein: CASSLEGGVGTGELFF.

This chain connects TRBV27 to TRBJ2-4; TRBD2 is a possible D gene (5 bases). CDR1 is MNHEY and CDR2 is SMNVEV in the germline V gene (reference sequence). The CDR3 loop spans 17 amino acids. Trimming took off 0 bases at V and 0 bases at J, with 12 bases between the two ends. This chain's CDR3 is CASSLSTGLLAKNIQYF. The CDR3 DNA reads TGTGCCAGCAGTTTATCAACGGGGTTACTAGCCAAAAACATTCAGTACTTC.

This clonotype was counted ten times or more. This chain links TRBV6-1 with TRBJ1-1, with a weak D call TRBD1 (6 bases). This CDR3 is 15 amino acids long. Per germline, CDR1 MNHNS and CDR2 SASEGT. V was clipped by 5 bases and J by 4 bases, with 17 bases between them. CDR3 coding DNA: TGTGCCAGCAGTCCGCCGACAGGTCCGACCACTGAAGCTTTCTTT. Protein sequence: CASSPPTGPTTEAFF.

This clonotype was recorded many times. V is TRBV20-1 and J is TRBJ2-7, with 7 bases lining up with TRBD2. The V gene's germline CDR1 is DFQATT and CDR2 SNEGSKA (reference sequence). Trimming at V came to 2 bases and at J to 1 base, leaving 8 bases not matched to a gene. This CDR3 has 15 residues. The CDR3 region is CSARSGTGRSYEQYF. The DNA for the CDR3 is TGCAGTGCTAGATCAGGGACCGGGAGGTCCTACGAGCAGTACTTC.

A note on this clonotype: It may be a read error: a sequence one base away is much more abundant. The CDR3 DNA follows: TGTGCCAGCAATCAGGGATCAGGGACTGAAGCTTACTTT. It is translated as CASNQGSGTEAYF. The gene calls are TRBV27 and TRBJ1-1, with D tentatively TRBD1 (5 bases). Germline-derived CDR1 and CDR2 are MNHEY and SMNVEV (reference sequence). The length of the CDR3 is 13 residues.

In this sample, this clonotype turned up many times. The chain uses TRBV20-1 and TRBJ2-5, with a tentative D call TRBD1 (5 bases). V was shortened by 0 bases and J by 4 bases, with 12 bases between the two germline ends. This CDR3 is 14 amino acids long. Germline V lookup: CDR1 DFQATT, CDR2 SNEGSKA (reference sequence). The CDR3 sequence is CSARDLWQGETQYF. The DNA for the CDR3 is TGCAGTGCTAGAGATCTGTGGCAGGGAGAGACCCAGTACTTC.

This clonotype was observed a handful of times. This chain links TRBV21-1 with TRBJ2-6. TRBV21-1 is a recognized pseudogene. The CDR3 is made up of 15 amino acids. The CDR3 loop reads CARRTLHSGANVLTF. The DNA for the CDR3 is TGTGCCAGGAGGACACTCCACTCTGGGGCCAACGTCCTGACTTTC.

This clonotype was seen many times. The V call is TRBV7-2, the J call TRBJ2-7, with D perhaps TRBD1 (6 bases). V lost 2 bases to trimming and J lost 4 bases, with 15 bases between them. In germline, CDR1 is SGHTA, CDR2 FQGNSA. The CDR3 is 15 residues long. The CDR3 region has the DNA TGTGCCAGCAGCTTACTGGGGGCCCCCCCATACGAGCAGTACTTC. It codes for CASSLLGAPPYEQYF.

In its sample, this clonotype was seen a few times. The V gene is TRBV12-3 or TRBV12-4, the J gene TRBJ1-2, with D perhaps TRBD1 (5 bases). This CDR3 comprises 16 residues. The V gene lost 0 bases and the J gene lost 8 bases, with 19 bases spanning the gap. CDR3 DNA sequence: TGTGCCAGCAGTTTAGCGAGCAGGTACCCCGGGGGAGGCTACACCTTC. It yields the protein CASSLASRYPGGGYTF.

This clonotype was counted at least ten times. The J gene is TRBJ1-1, the V gene TRBV12-3 or TRBV12-4, with D uncertain. The CDR3 is made up of 13 amino acids. Trimming cost V 7 bases and J 5 bases, with 14 bases left between them. CDR3 bases: TGTGCCAGCAAGATGATGTCGGGAACTGAAGCTTTCTTT. Translation gives CASKMMSGTEAFF.

V usage is TRBV7-2 and J usage is TRBJ2-7; 9 nucleotides agree with TRBD1. The CDR3 is 15 residues long. The germline CDR1 and CDR2 sequences are SGHTA and FQGNSA. The ends lost 1 base at V and 6 bases at J; junction bases unmatched: 7. CDR3 DNA: TGTGCCAGCAGCTTAGGAGGGACAGGGTTGTTCGAGCAGTACTTC. This translates into CASSLGGTGLFEQYF.

This clonotype was detected a few times. The J gene is TRBJ1-4, the V gene TRBV10-2, with D maybe TRBD1 (6 bases). The germline V gene has CDR1 WSHSY and CDR2 SAAADI. The CDR3 is made up of 13 amino acids. V lost 4 bases, J lost 8 bases, and 11 bases lay in between. Here the CDR3 reads CASSGGLWEKLFF. Here the CDR3 DNA reads TGCGCCAGCAGTGGGGGGCTTTGGGAAAAACTGTTTTTT.